Shown below are 21 T cell receptor beta chains from a single sample sequenced in a study of blood T cells in healthy people across ages. Using a J-beta primer mix together with a sample-barcoded 5' primer, a second PCR was run for about 6 to 11 cycles. TCRdb independently ran MiXCR on the 5' RACE reads; one entry per CDR3 protein. The sample lists 1.5 million to 2 million distinct CDR3 sequences; approximately 28% were seen once. Sequencing input: blood. The origin of the receptors is a woman aged 25-40 years in good health.

Concerning this clonotype: At one end the junction does not follow the germline gene, possibly because of a read error. The chain recombines TRBV12-3 or TRBV12-4 with TRBJ1-2, with 11 bases identical to TRBD1. The CDR3 length is 15 residues. The CDR3 protein is CANSSGTGGSYGYTF. Written as DNA, the CDR3 is TGTGCCAACAGTTCCGGGACAGGGGGATCCTATGGCTACACCTTC.

As to this clonotype: One base away lies a much larger clone, so this may be a sequencing read error. This rearrangement joins TRBV4-1 to TRBJ2-7; D perhaps matches TRBD2 (6 bases). The CDR3 totals 15 residues. Germline V gives CDR1 MGHRA, CDR2 YSYEKL. The CDR3: CASCQVGRNLYEQYF. In nucleotides, the CDR3 is TGCGCCAGCTGCCAAGTAGGGAGGAACCTTTACGAGCAGTACTTC.

This clonotype was seen only a few times. The chain joins TRBV2 to TRBJ2-7; 11 bases agree with TRBD2. The CDR3 has 18 amino acids. Germline V gene sequence: CDR1 SNHLY, CDR2 FYNNEI. Germline trimming cut 1 base from V and 4 bases from J; bases unmatched to any gene: 12. CDR3 sequence (DNA): TGTGCCAGCAGTGAAGAAAACCCACTAGCGGGAGAGGCTTACGAGCAGTACTTC. Translation gives CASSEENPLAGEAYEQYF.

This chain links TRBV6-1 with TRBJ1-1, with 11 bases lining up with TRBD1. The germline gives CDR1 MNHNS, CDR2 SASEGT. CDR3 length equals 17 residues. V was pared by 4 bases and J by 3 bases, with 10 bases of the junction left unmatched. The CDR3 DNA follows: TGTGCCAGCAGTGGAGGCGGGACAGGGGGTCAGGACACTGAAGCTTTCTTT. It is translated as CASSGGGTGGQDTEAFF.

In its sample, this clonotype was seen a few times. The rearrangement uses TRBV3-1 and TRBJ2-1; D remains ambiguous. The CDR3 spans 15 residues. Deletions cut 5 bases from V and 7 bases from J, with 18 bases between. The germline CDR1 and CDR2 sequences are LGHDT and YNNKEL (reference sequence). The CDR3 coding sequence is TGTGCCAGCAGCAGTCCAGGACGAAAAAGGAATGAGCAGTTCTTC. This encodes CASSSPGRKRNEQFF.

The J gene is TRBJ2-3, the V gene TRBV20-1, with D uncertain. This CDR3 comprises 13 residues. The ends were cut back, 0 bases at V and 8 bases at J, with 12 bases in the middle. Germline values: CDR1 DFQATT, CDR2 SNEGSKA (reference sequence). The CDR3 DNA reads TGCAGTGCTAGAGAGGCCACAACCGGTACGCAGTATTTT. Its translation: CSAREATTGTQYF.

In the case of this clonotype: The junction departs from germline at one end; a sequencing error may be responsible. The CDR3 reads CVSSVVAYNSPLHF. CDR3 bases: TGTGTCAGCAGCGTAGTGGCGTATAATTCACCCCTCCACTTT. The genes are TRBV9 and TRBJ1-6; the D is unclear. The CDR3 runs to 14 residues. Germline V gene data show CDR1 as SGDLS and CDR2 as YYNGEE.

This sequence joins TRBV27 and TRBJ1-1; D gene uncertain. The V gene's germline CDR1 is MNHEY and CDR2 SMNVEV (reference sequence). The CDR3 has 14 residues. Trimming took 7 bases from V and 2 from J, leaving 14 bases between them. CDR3 protein: CASTHLGGNTEAFF. The CDR3 region has the DNA TGTGCCAGCACCCATCTCGGAGGTAACACTGAAGCTTTCTTT.

This clonotype was observed a handful of times. The chain recombines TRBV19 with TRBJ2-1, with 10 bases that match TRBD2. Germline lookup yields CDR1 LNHDA and CDR2 SQIVND (reference sequence). This CDR3 region has 17 residues. V shed 10 bases and J 10 bases; nucleotides not matched to a gene: 22. Here the CDR3 reads CATSSGSGGSASIEQFF. In nucleotides, the CDR3 is TGTGCCACCAGCTCAGGTAGCGGGGGGTCAGCATCAATAGAGCAGTTCTTC.

This clonotype was counted a few times. The V gene is TRBV5-1, the J gene TRBJ2-7; 7 bases fit TRBD1. Germline V gives CDR1 SGHRS, CDR2 YFSETQ. V dropped 6 bases and J dropped 3; count of bases not matched to a gene: 6. The length of the CDR3 is 13 residues. The DNA for the CDR3 is TGCGCCAGCAAGGAAACAGGGGACTACGAGCAGTACTTC. Residues: CASKETGDYEQYF.

As regards this clonotype: One end of the junction fails to match germline, which may point to a read error. The rearrangement uses TRBV25-1 and TRBJ2-1, with TRBD1 matching over 7 bases. The CDR3 length is 14 residues. Germline CDR1 reads MGHDK; CDR2 reads SYGVNS. Here the CDR3 reads CTSSVNYRGDEQFF. As DNA, the CDR3 is TGTACCAGCAGTGTAAATTACAGGGGCGATGAGCAGTTCTTC.

This clonotype was detected many times. This chain uses TRBV6-6 with TRBJ2-5; D is ambiguous. The CDR3 sequence is 12 residues long. The germline V and J ends were trimmed by 8 bases and 5 bases, with 12 bases remaining between them. Germline CDR1 MNHNY, CDR2 SVGAGI (reference sequence). The CDR3 spells CASSRRAETQYF. CDR3 DNA sequence: TGTGCCAGCTCCCGGAGAGCGGAGACCCAGTACTTC.

This clonotype turned up a few times. The chain carries TRBV5-6 and TRBJ2-1; no definite D call. Trimming took 1 base from V and 9 from J, leaving 8 bases between them. This CDR3 region has 12 residues. CDR1 is SGHDT and CDR2 is YYEEEE in the germline V gene. CDR3 coding DNA: TGTGCCAGCAGCTTGTCCGTGCGTGAGCAGTTCTTC. Amino acid sequence: CASSLSVREQFF.

This clonotype was seen more than once but under ten times. The CDR3 DNA reads TGCAGCGTCTGGAAGGGAGGGTCCACTGAAGCTTTCTTT. Amino acid sequence: CSVWKGGSTEAFF. V is TRBV29-1 and J is TRBJ1-1; D remains unclear. Germline CDR1 SQVTM, CDR2 ANQGSEA. Trimming left V 6 bases short and J 4 bases short, with 15 bases between. The CDR3 runs 13 residues. The whole variable domain, filled in from reference TRBV29-1 and TRBJ1-1, reads SAVISQKPSRDICQRGTSLTIQCQVDSQVTMMFWYRQQPGQSLTLIATANQGSEATYESGFVIDKFPISRPNLTFSTLTVSNMSPEDSSIYLCSVWKGGSTEAFFGQGTRLTVV.

This clonotype was seen at least ten times. The CDR3 region is CASSLMGGGLSEQYF. The DNA for the CDR3 is TGTGCCAGCAGTTTGATGGGCGGTGGTCTCTCCGAGCAGTACTTC. The chain uses TRBV12-3 or TRBV12-4 and TRBJ2-7; D is ambiguous. This CDR3 spans 15 amino acids. V lost 3 bases and J 6 bases, leaving 18 bases between the germline ends.

The chain recombines TRBV12-3 or TRBV12-4 with TRBJ2-2; D not resolved. V was cut by 7 bases and J by 7 bases, with 13 bases left in between. The CDR3 extends over 13 amino acids. Written as DNA, the CDR3 is TGTGCCAGCACTTACGCCTTAGGCGGGGAGCTGTTTTTT. Translating gives CASTYALGGELFF.

This clonotype appeared a single time. V and J are TRBV6-2 or TRBV6-3 and TRBJ2-4; D call uncertain. CDR3 length: 14 residues. With 3 bases removed from V and 13 bases from J, the gap between germline ends came to 19 bases. Per germline, CDR1 MNHEY and CDR2 SVGEGT. The CDR3 DNA is TGTGCCAGCAGTTATAGGACCCGTATCAATGAGCAGTACTTC. Translated: CASSYRTRINEQYF.

This clonotype appeared a few times. The chain links TRBV11-1 to TRBJ2-3; D unclear. Germline V gives CDR1 SGHAT, CDR2 FQDESV (reference sequence). This CDR3 has 14 residues. Trimming pared 6 bases from V and 2 bases from J, leaving 12 bases between. In DNA form, the CDR3 reads TGTGCCAGCAGGTTACTGGGGTCCACAGATACGCAGTATTTT. Amino acids: CASRLLGSTDTQYF. The full variable domain, in which reference TRBV11-1 and TRBJ2-3 provide the parts outside the CDR3, is EAEVAQSPRYKITEKSQAVAFWCDPISGHATLYWYRQILGQGPELLVQFQDESVVDDSQLPKDRFSAERLKGVDSTLKIQPAELGDSAMYLCASRLLGSTDTQYFGPGTRLTVL.

This clonotype was detected once. Compared with germline, one end of the junction differs, possibly owing to a read error. The chain carries TRBV6-1 and TRBJ2-4; D is possibly TRBD1 or TRBD2 (7 bases each). Matching the DNA end better, TRBJ2-7 makes the J call doubtful. Germline-derived CDR1 and CDR2 are MNHNS and SASEGT. This CDR3 spans 17 amino acids. The CDR3 loop is CVSSVRGGDSLRYEQYF. CDR3 coding DNA: TGTGTCAGCAGTGTCAGGGGGGGGGACTCGTTAAGATACGAGCAGTACTTC.

The chain combines TRBV29-1 with TRBJ1-1; D is possibly TRBD1 (6 bases). V was cut by 7 bases and J by 0 bases, with 21 bases left in between. The CDR3 is made up of 16 amino acids. The germline V gene has CDR1 SQVTM and CDR2 ANQGSEA. The CDR3 region has the DNA TGCAGCGCACCCCTGACAGGTGCGGGAATGAACACTGAAGCTTTCTTT. Its translation is CSAPLTGAGMNTEAFF.

This clonotype was seen just once. A single base separates this from a much larger clone, so it may be a read error. The chain joins TRBV11-2 to TRBJ2-4; perhaps TRBD1 as D (5 bases). V was pared by 5 bases and J by 13 bases, with 18 bases between. This CDR3 is 13 amino acids long. CDR1 is SGHAT and CDR2 is FQNNGV in the germline V gene. The CDR3 DNA reads TGTGCCAGCAGCGGGAACAGGTACAATGAGCAGTACTTC. It codes for CASSGNRYNEQYF.